The 10 T cell receptor beta chains reported below all come from one sample, sequenced in a study of CD8+CD57+ T cells in acquired aplastic anemia. CDR3 and TCR beta VDJ profiling relied on a genomic DNA template. TCRdb fed the reads into MiXCR, producing one record per CDR3 protein. The sample has approximately 200,000 distinct CDR3 sequences, over 60% seen once. The specimen sequenced was sorted CD4+, CD8+, or CD8+CD57+ T cells (not recorded which) from PBMCs. The receptors stem from a human donor with severe aplastic anemia or a healthy control (not recorded which).

The chain uses TRBV7-3 and TRBJ2-4; a possible D gene is TRBD1 (5 bases). Between the trimmed V and J ends, which lost 2 bases and 14 bases, there was a span of 13 bases. In germline, CDR1 is SGHTA, CDR2 FQGTGA. CDR3 length: 12 amino acids. The CDR3 loop reads CASSLPGHGEYF. The DNA for the CDR3 is TGTGCCAGCAGCTTACCAGGACACGGTGAGTACTTC.

The genes are TRBV7-3 and TRBJ2-2; D is possibly TRBD2 (6 bases). The CDR3 is 16 amino acids. Germline CDR1 and CDR2: SGHTA and FQGTGA. Trimming shortened V by 1 base and J by 5 bases, and 14 bases separated the two germline ends. This CDR3 reads CASSLSPQAGTGELFF. Here the CDR3 DNA reads TGTGCCAGCAGCTTAAGCCCGCAGGCGGGGACCGGGGAGCTGTTTTTT.

V usage is TRBV24-1 and J usage is TRBJ1-2; D may be TRBD1 (6 bases). This CDR3 region has 16 residues. Trimming took 2 bases from V and 3 from J, leaving 15 bases between them. CDR1 KGHDR and CDR2 SFDVKD come from the germline V gene. The CDR3: CATSDSSQGMDYGYTF. The CDR3, as DNA: TGTGCCACCAGTGATTCTTCACAGGGTATGGACTATGGCTACACCTTC.

The rearrangement joins TRBV10-2 to TRBJ2-1; no clear D gene. The germline CDR1 and CDR2 sequences are WSHSY and SAAADI. This CDR3 region has 12 residues. The V end was cut by 8 bases, the J end by 0 bases, with 5 bases between. CDR3 DNA: TGCGCCAGCTACAGCTCCTACAATGAGCAGTTCTTC. Translation gives CASYSSYNEQFF.

V is TRBV7-3 and J is TRBJ2-7, with D possibly being TRBD2 (5 bases). V was cut by 8 bases and J by 2 bases, with 16 bases left in between. In germline, CDR1 is SGHTA, CDR2 FQGTGA. CDR3 size: 14 residues. The CDR3 here is CASSPRRVAYEQYF. CDR3 in DNA: TGTGCCAGCTCCCCTCGGCGGGTCGCCTACGAGCAGTACTTC.

The chain employs TRBV20-1 and TRBJ1-2, with D possibly TRBD1 on 6 matching bases. CDR1 is DFQATT, CDR2 SNEGSKA, per germline (reference sequence). V lost 3 bases to trimming and J lost 5 bases, with 13 bases between them. The CDR3 consists of 13 residues. For the CDR3, the DNA is TGCAGTGCTAGCCCCCAGGGGCAATATGGCTACACCTTC. This translates into CSASPQGQYGYTF.

This clonotype has just a few counts. CDR3 region: CAMAGVAYNEQFF. The CDR3, as DNA: TGTGCCATGGCGGGAGTGGCCTACAATGAGCAGTTCTTC. The rearrangement uses TRBV15 and TRBJ2-1; TRBD2 aligns across 7 bases. V gave up 10 bases and J gave up 2 bases; unmatched junction bases: 5. There are 13 residues in the CDR3. Germline CDR1 is LNHNV and CDR2 is YYDKDF (reference sequence).

The rearrangement joins TRBV20-1 to TRBJ1-5; D might be TRBD1 (5 bases). The CDR3 covers 15 residues. Germline V gives CDR1 DFQATT, CDR2 SNEGSKA (reference sequence). Between the trimmed V and J ends, which lost 4 bases and 1 base, there was a span of 14 bases. CDR3 sequence: CSATLGAGSNQPQHF. CDR3 DNA sequence: TGCAGTGCTACGCTTGGCGCAGGGAGCAATCAGCCCCAGCATTTT.

This rearrangement joins TRBV20-1 to TRBJ2-7, with 11 positions matching TRBD2. The J call may be wrong; the DNA end is better matched by TRBJ2-1. The CDR3 spans 15 residues. Germline CDR1 is DFQATT and CDR2 is SNEGSKA (reference sequence). Here the CDR3 reads CSASPLLAGVREQFF. The CDR3 nucleotides read TGCAGTGCTAGCCCGTTACTAGCGGGAGTTCGAGAGCAGTTCTTC.

This clonotype was recorded many times. The CDR3 region is CASKYRGNTEAFF. The CDR3 region has the DNA TGTGCCAGTAAGTACAGGGGGAACACTGAAGCTTTCTTT. This chain joins TRBV19 and TRBJ1-1; 7 bases map to TRBD1. Germline trimming cut 7 bases from V and 1 base from J; bases unmatched to any gene: 3. Germline CDR1 reads LNHDA; CDR2 reads SQIVND (reference sequence). The CDR3 has 13 amino acids. The full variable domain, its missing parts supplied by reference TRBV19 and TRBJ1-1, is DGGITQSPKYLFRKEGQNVTLSCEQNLNHDAMYWYRQDPGQGLRLIYYSQIVNDFQKGDIAEGYSVSREKKESFPLTVTSAQKNPTAFYLCASKYRGNTEAFFGQGTRLTVV.